Shown below are 25 T cell receptor beta chains from a single sample sequenced in a study of T cell repertoires and Cas9 in healthy adults. The assay was immunoSEQ multiplex PCR, and TCRdb's table has in-frame clones only and misses some. The repertoire holds about 22,000 clones, roughly 89% seen once, with 1.5% to 1.9% in the top ten. The specimen was CD4+ effector T cells (CD127+, CD25-, CD137-, CD154-) from PBMCs; culture status not recorded. These receptors were collected from a human donor in good health.

The rearrangement links TRBV7-3 to TRBJ2-3, with TRBD2 matching over 11 bases. Germline CDR1 and CDR2: SGHTA and FQGTGA. The CDR3 has 17 residues. V lost 3 bases, J lost 0 bases, and 5 bases stayed unmatched. As DNA, the CDR3 is TGTGCCAGCAGCTTCGGGCTAGCGGGAGGAAGCACAGATACGCAGTATTTT. Translating gives CASSFGLAGGSTDTQYF.

This chain links TRBV9 with TRBJ2-5; D possibly matches TRBD1 or TRBD2 (5 bases each). Matching the DNA end better, TRBJ2-7 makes the J call doubtful. This CDR3 has 15 residues. Germline assignment: CDR1 SGDLS and CDR2 YYNGEE. The CDR3 DNA is TGTGCCAGCAGCGCGTCCGGGACCCTTCCTACCGAGCAGTACTTC. As protein: CASSASGTLPTEQYF.

The rearrangement joins TRBV27 to TRBJ2-7; D may be TRBD1 (5 bases). V lost 6 bases and J 0 bases, leaving 9 bases between the germline ends. CDR3 size: 13 residues. CDR1 and CDR2 from the germline V gene are MNHEY and SMNVEV (reference sequence). The CDR3 DNA sequence: TGTGCCAGCAGCAGAAGGGGCTCCTACGAGCAGTACTTC. Amino acid sequence: CASSRRGSYEQYF.

CDR3 in DNA: TGCGCCAGCAGCCAAGGGACAAGTATGGCCTACGAGCAGTACTTC. Residues: CASSQGTSMAYEQYF. V is TRBV4-1 and J is TRBJ2-7; weak D call: TRBD1 (5 bases). The V end was cut by 1 base, the J end by 2 bases, with 12 bases between. Germline CDR1 and CDR2: MGHRA and YSYEKL. This CDR3 contains 15 residues.

The chain links TRBV5-8 to TRBJ1-1; D gene uncertain. Germline V gene lookup returns CDR1 SGHTS and CDR2 YDEGEE. V dropped 4 bases and J dropped 0 bases, with 10 bases sitting between them. The CDR3 contains 14 residues. The CDR3 spells CASSRRGLNTEAFF. CDR3 DNA sequence: TGTGCCAGCAGCCGACGGGGTTTGAACACTGAAGCTTTCTTT.

CDR3 in DNA: TGTGCCAGCAGTCCCACCCCCTACGAGCAGTACTTC. Protein sequence: CASSPTPYEQYF. The chain links TRBV6-1 to TRBJ2-7; no definite D call. Trimming shortened V by 5 bases and J by 2 bases, and 7 bases separated the two germline ends. The germline gives CDR1 MNHNS, CDR2 SASEGT. This CDR3 comprises 12 residues.

The chain has TRBV18 and TRBJ2-5, with 10 positions matching TRBD2. With the DNA end fitting TRBJ2-7 better, the J assignment may be wrong. Germline V gene data show CDR1 as KGHSH and CDR2 as LQKENI. CDR3 length: 17 residues. As DNA, the CDR3 is TGTGCCAGCTCCGAGGGCATGATAGCGGGGGGTAACTACGAGCAGTACTTC. Translation gives CASSEGMIAGGNYEQYF.

This sequence joins TRBV2 and TRBJ2-1; D is unclear. Trimming removed 11 bases at V and 4 bases at J, with 9 bases between. This CDR3 has 11 amino acids. Germline loops: CDR1 SNHLY, CDR2 FYNNEI. DNA of the CDR3: TGTGCCTCCTGGGATTACAATGAGCAGTTCTTC. This codes for CASWDYNEQFF. The full variable domain, in which reference TRBV2 and TRBJ2-1 provide the parts outside the CDR3, is EPEVTQTPSHQVTQMGQEVILRCVPISNHLYFYWYRQILGQKVEFLVSFYNNEISEKSEIFDDQFSVERPDGSNFTLKIRSTKLEDSAMYFCASWDYNEQFFGPGTRLTVL.

The rearrangement links TRBV6-1 to TRBJ1-1; D remains unclear. CDR1 is MNHNS, CDR2 SASEGT, per germline. The CDR3 loop spans 15 amino acids. Trimming removed 0 bases from V and 1 base from J, with 9 bases in between. Here the CDR3 DNA reads TGTGCCAGCAGTGAAGCCCAATGGGGGAACACTGAAGCTTTCTTT. As protein: CASSEAQWGNTEAFF.

V is TRBV25-1 and J is TRBJ1-6; 7 bases are shared with TRBD1. With V trimmed by 4 bases and J by 5 bases, 2 bases remained unmatched. This CDR3 comprises 14 residues. Germline V gives CDR1 MGHDK, CDR2 SYGVNS. This chain's CDR3 is CASSGQGDNSPLHF. The CDR3 DNA follows: TGTGCCAGCAGTGGACAGGGAGATAATTCACCCCTCCACTTT.

V usage is TRBV10-3 and J usage is TRBJ2-1; the match to TRBD2 covers 8 bases. CDR3 length: 13 residues. Germline assignment: CDR1 ENHRY and CDR2 SYGVKD. J lost 8 bases, V lost 7 bases, and 7 bases had no gene match. DNA for the CDR3: TGTGCCATCAAGGGCGGGACTAGAGATGAGCAGTTCTTC. Translated, it gives CAIKGGTRDEQFF.

The J gene is TRBJ2-1, the V gene TRBV5-1, with 11 bases aligning to TRBD2. V trimming: 2 bases; J trimming: 7 bases; junction bases outside the gene matches: 8. The CDR3 length is 16 residues. Germline CDR1 is SGHRS and CDR2 is YFSETQ. The CDR3 here is CASSFYTGTSGNEQFF. The CDR3, as DNA: TGCGCCAGCAGCTTCTATACCGGGACTAGCGGTAATGAGCAGTTCTTC.

The V gene is TRBV7-8, the J gene TRBJ2-1, with 7 bases matching TRBD2. CDR1 and CDR2 (germline): SGHVS, FQNEAQ. The V and J ends lost 1 base and 7 bases, in that order; junction bases with no gene match: 7. This CDR3 spans 15 amino acids. CDR3: CASSLERGQWNEQFF. The CDR3 coding sequence is TGTGCCAGCAGCTTAGAGCGGGGTCAATGGAATGAGCAGTTCTTC.

The J gene is TRBJ1-1, the V gene TRBV28; D might be TRBD1 (5 bases). There are 15 residues in the CDR3. Germline CDR1 MDHEN, CDR2 SYDVKM. The V end lost 4 bases, the J end lost 0 bases, and 12 bases lay between the germline ends. CDR3 protein: CASSSGTGMNTEAFF. In DNA form, the CDR3 reads TGTGCCAGCAGTTCAGGGACGGGAATGAACACTGAAGCTTTCTTT.

This sequence joins TRBV19 and TRBJ1-2, with D tentatively TRBD1 (6 bases). Germline CDR1 is LNHDA and CDR2 is SQIVND (reference sequence). The CDR3 has 13 amino acids. Trimming shortened V by 7 bases and J by 6 bases, and 15 bases separated the two germline ends. DNA for the CDR3: TGTGCCAGTACCTTAGAGGGGGGCAATGGCTACACCTTC. Translating it yields CASTLEGGNGYTF.

This chain connects TRBV19 to TRBJ2-5, with TRBD2 matching over 9 bases. The CDR3 is 16 residues long. V shed 5 bases, J shed 2 bases, and the junction held 9 bases outside the gene matches. The germline CDR1 and CDR2 sequences are LNHDA and SQIVND (reference sequence). CDR3 protein: CASSPRGAGGQETQYF. The CDR3 region has the DNA TGTGCCAGTAGTCCCCGGGGAGCGGGGGGACAAGAGACCCAGTACTTC. Based on the CDR3 plus reference TRBV19 and TRBJ2-5, the full variable domain is DGGITQSPKYLFRKEGQNVTLSCEQNLNHDAMYWYRQDPGQGLRLIYYSQIVNDFQKGDIAEGYSVSREKKESFPLTVTSAQKNPTAFYLCASSPRGAGGQETQYFGPGTRLLVL.

The V and J genes are TRBV6-6 and TRBJ2-1; either TRBD1 or TRBD2 may supply D (5 bases each). The CDR3 loop spans 13 amino acids. Per germline, CDR1 MNHNY and CDR2 SVGAGI (reference sequence). The V gene lost 8 bases and the J gene lost 10 bases, with 18 bases spanning the gap. CDR3 residues: CASSGAGTNEQFF. CDR3 nucleotide sequence: TGTGCCAGCTCCGGGGCAGGTACAAACGAGCAGTTCTTC.

The V gene is TRBV18, the J gene TRBJ2-7, with D hard to call. Germline V gives CDR1 KGHSH, CDR2 LQKENI. Deletions cut 4 bases from V and 0 bases from J, with 7 bases between. This CDR3 region has 13 residues. This CDR3 is CASSQESSYEQYF. The CDR3 bases are TGTGCCAGCTCACAGGAGAGCTCCTACGAGCAGTACTTC.

A note on this clone: It is unclear where the CDR3 begins or ends on the DNA, so no DNA is shown, and the CDR3 is as TCRdb lists it. This sequence joins TRBV28 and TRBJ1-2. The germline V gene has CDR1 MDHEN and CDR2 SYDVKM. The CDR3 length is 12 residues, termini included. The CDR3 loop is CASSSSTAIYTF.

The chain joins TRBV18 to TRBJ2-5; perhaps TRBD1 as D (6 bases). Trimming took 6 bases from V and 1 from J, leaving 18 bases between them. Germline loops: CDR1 KGHSH, CDR2 LQKENI. CDR3 size: 16 residues. CDR3 amino acids: CASSPRPQGTQETQYF. CDR3 DNA sequence: TGTGCCAGCTCGCCGCGGCCACAGGGAACCCAAGAGACCCAGTACTTC.

V gene TRBV19 combines with J gene TRBJ1-1, with 7 bases fitting TRBD1. The CDR3 contains 13 residues. Trimming removed 7 bases from V and 9 bases from J; junction bases left unmatched: 11. CDR1 and CDR2 (germline): LNHDA, SQIVND (reference sequence). CDR3 nucleotides: TGTGCCAGTACCAACCGGGACAGATCTAAAGCTTTCTTT. Protein product: CASTNRDRSKAFF. The whole variable domain, remainder taken from reference TRBV19 and TRBJ1-1, is DGGITQSPKYLFRKEGQNVTLSCEQNLNHDAMYWYRQDPGQGLRLIYYSQIVNDFQKGDIAEGYSVSREKKESFPLTVTSAQKNPTAFYLCASTNRDRSKAFFGQGTRLTVV.

Here the CDR3 DNA reads TGTGCCAGCAGTGACAGGGCGGTCGCCCCCGGCAATGAGCAGTTCTTC. The encoded protein is CASSDRAVAPGNEQFF. The J gene is TRBJ2-1, the V gene TRBV25-1; tentatively, D is TRBD1 (5 bases). V was clipped by 3 bases and J by 6 bases, with 18 bases between them. There are 16 residues in the CDR3. Germline V gives CDR1 MGHDK, CDR2 SYGVNS. Supplemented by reference TRBV25-1 and TRBJ2-1, the full variable domain reads EADIYQTPRYLVIGTGKKITLECSQTMGHDKMYWYQQDPGMELHLIHYSYGVNSTEKGDLSSESTVSRIRTEHFPLTLESARPSHTSQYLCASSDRAVAPGNEQFFGPGTRLTVL.

This chain joins TRBV5-1 and TRBJ2-2, with 11 bases that match TRBD1. The CDR3 covers 16 residues. Trimming cost V 4 bases and J 5 bases; bases outside gene matches: 7. Germline V gene lookup returns CDR1 SGHRS and CDR2 YFSETQ. The CDR3 bases are TGCGCCAGCAGCACCGGACAGGGGGCGCGGACCGGGGAGCTGTTTTTT. Its translation is CASSTGQGARTGELFF.

The chain recombines TRBV5-6 with TRBJ2-2; 8 nucleotides agree with TRBD1. CDR1 SGHDT and CDR2 YYEEEE come from the germline V gene. V lost 4 bases to trimming and J lost 5 bases; unmatched junction nucleotides: 10. The CDR3 consists of 16 residues. In nucleotides, the CDR3 is TGTGCCAGCAGCCCCGGGACAGGTGGGGGGACCGGGGAGCTGTTTTTT. The encoded protein is CASSPGTGGGTGELFF.

The chain combines TRBV18 with TRBJ2-1; perhaps TRBD1 as D (5 bases). The V end was cut by 4 bases, the J end by 0 bases, with 19 bases between. CDR3 size: 18 residues. Germline V gives CDR1 KGHSH, CDR2 LQKENI. CDR3: CASSQSLKGASSYNEQFF. The CDR3 region has the DNA TGTGCCAGCTCACAGTCCCTGAAAGGGGCGAGCTCCTACAATGAGCAGTTCTTC.